The 32 T cell receptor beta chains below come from one sample, sequenced in a study of monozygotic twins with inflammatory bowel disease. TCRdb re-called the 5' RACE reads and catalogs CDR3 proteins one per entry, DNA excluded. The sample's table shows approximately 420,000 distinct CDR3 sequences. Specimen: blood. The receptors shown here come from a human donor with ulcerative colitis or Crohn's disease, or a healthy co-twin of an affected twin (not recorded which).

The chain uses TRBV11-2 and TRBJ2-3; TCRdb proposes TRBD1, but this gene call is untestable without DNA. This CDR3 contains 17 residues. CDR1 and CDR2 from the germline V gene are SGHAT and FQNNGV. The CDR3 is CASSLYTGTGAGGTQYF.

V and J are TRBV29-1 and TRBJ2-5. Germline V CDR1 and CDR2: SQVTM, ANQGSEA. The length of the CDR3 is 13 residues. This chain's CDR3 is CSVEVDPVLTQYF.

CDR3 amino acids: CASRLRTGLSSGANVLTF. The chain uses TRBV11-2 and TRBJ2-6; TCRdb returns TRBD1, unconfirmable since there is no DNA. The CDR3 has 18 residues. Germline V gene data show CDR1 as SGHAT and CDR2 as FQNNGV.

The V and J genes are TRBV20-1 and TRBJ1-2. The CDR3 loop spans 13 amino acids. The germline CDR1 and CDR2 sequences are DFQATT and SNEGSKA (reference sequence). The CDR3 spells CSARDRDRAGYTF.

The chain couples TRBV7-9 to TRBJ2-7; as DNA is missing, the TRBD1 call by TCRdb cannot be tested. The CDR3 contains 13 residues. The germline V gene has CDR1 SEHNR and CDR2 FQNEAQ (reference sequence). CDR3 in amino acids: CASSLPQGDEQYF.

The CDR3 sequence is CASSGTGGPYEQYF. The rearrangement links TRBV9 to TRBJ2-7; the TRBD1 assignment by TCRdb is unverifiable without DNA. This CDR3 comprises 14 residues. Per germline, CDR1 SGDLS and CDR2 YYNGEE.

The gene calls are TRBV29-1 and TRBJ2-3; TCRdb proposes TRBD1, but this gene call is untestable without DNA. The CDR3 totals 12 residues. CDR1 SQVTM and CDR2 ANQGSEA come from the germline V gene. The CDR3 sequence is CSGSLREGKQYF.

V is TRBV7-2 and J is TRBJ1-2; TCRdb's D gene call, TRBD1, goes unchecked for lack of DNA. CDR1 and CDR2 from the germline V gene are SGHTA and FQGNSA. This CDR3 has 13 residues. The CDR3 spells CASSFGHNYGYTF. Together with reference TRBV7-2 and TRBJ1-2, the CDR3 gives the full variable domain: GAGVSQSPSNKVTEKGKDVELRCDPISGHTALYWYRQSLGQGLEFLIYFQGNSAPDKSGLPSDRFSAERTGGSVSTLTIQRTQQEDSAVYLCASSFGHNYGYTFGSGTRLTVV.

V usage is TRBV7-8 and J usage is TRBJ1-4. The germline gives CDR1 SGHVS, CDR2 FQNEAQ. The length of the CDR3 is 16 residues. The CDR3 region is CASSLAGGTANEKLFF.

The CDR3: CSARGQGQGQYF. The V and J genes are TRBV20-1 and TRBJ2-7; no DNA is available, so the TRBD1 call from TCRdb remains unchecked. Germline V CDR1 and CDR2: DFQATT, SNEGSKA (reference sequence). The CDR3 contains 12 residues.

The rearrangement uses TRBV7-9 and TRBJ2-3; TCRdb returns TRBD2, unconfirmable since there is no DNA. This CDR3 comprises 16 residues. Per the germline V gene, CDR1 is SEHNR and CDR2 is FQNEAQ (reference sequence). The CDR3 is CASSTDGGRATDTQYF.

This chain connects TRBV5-1 to TRBJ1-6; TCRdb lists TRBD1, though no DNA is available to test this call. Germline-derived CDR1 and CDR2 are SGHRS and YFSETQ. The CDR3 contains 15 residues. CDR3 amino acids: CASSLDGQDNSPLHF. Complete variable domain (other parts from reference TRBV5-1 and TRBJ1-6): KAGVTQTPRYLIKTRGQQVTLSCSPISGHRSVSWYQQTPGQGLQFLFEYFSETQRNKGNFPGRFSGRQFSNSRSEMNVSTLELGDSALYLCASSLDGQDNSPLHFGNGTRLTVT.

The chain joins TRBV11-1 to TRBJ2-2; TCRdb designates TRBD2, a call that cannot be tested without DNA. This CDR3 region has 19 residues. Germline lookup yields CDR1 SGHAT and CDR2 FQDESV (reference sequence). CDR3 region: CASSLVASGIAANTGELFF.

The CDR3 reads CATMLGTDLAKNIQYF. This chain links TRBV15 with TRBJ2-4; TCRdb designates TRBD1, a call that cannot be tested without DNA. The CDR3 consists of 16 residues. The germline V gene has CDR1 LNHNV and CDR2 YYDKDF (reference sequence).

CDR3 sequence reads: CSAQSGGGYEQYF. The chain has TRBV20-1 and TRBJ2-7; TCRdb names TRBD2, which stays unverified in the absence of DNA. This CDR3 has 13 amino acids. The germline V gene has CDR1 DFQATT and CDR2 SNEGSKA (reference sequence).

This chain connects TRBV7-9 to TRBJ1-3; without DNA, the TCRdb call of TRBD1 cannot be checked. This CDR3 region has 15 residues. CDR1 is SEHNR, CDR2 FQNEAQ, per germline (reference sequence). CDR3 loop: CASSSGQGAGNTIYF.

The CDR3 here is CASSQDGREKGRSFF. This chain joins TRBV3-1 and TRBJ2-1; TCRdb's D gene call, TRBD1, goes unchecked for lack of DNA. CDR1 and CDR2 from the germline V gene are LGHDT and YNNKEL (reference sequence). The CDR3 is 15 amino acids.

This sequence joins TRBV28 and TRBJ2-1; TCRdb reports TRBD2, a call that lacks DNA to check it against. The CDR3 sequence is 14 residues long. The germline CDR1 and CDR2 sequences are MDHEN and SYDVKM. CDR3 sequence: CASSGLEGRYEQFF.

The chain has TRBV20-1 and TRBJ2-7; TCRdb proposes TRBD2, but this gene call is untestable without DNA. The CDR3 totals 11 residues. The germline V gene has CDR1 DFQATT and CDR2 SNEGSKA (reference sequence). The CDR3 is CSAVGLDEQYF.

J is TRBJ2-5 and V is TRBV9; no DNA is available, so the TRBD1 call from TCRdb remains unchecked. Looked up from germline, CDR1 is SGDLS and CDR2 is YYNGEE. CDR3 size: 14 residues. The CDR3 sequence: CASSRRETLETQYF.

The chain recombines TRBV7-9 with TRBJ2-7; there is no DNA to check the TCRdb D call of TRBD2. This CDR3 comprises 17 residues. Germline V gives CDR1 SEHNR, CDR2 FQNEAQ (reference sequence). The CDR3 reads CASSLAVAGDTGYEQYF.

The V call is TRBV6-5, the J call TRBJ1-1. The germline V gene has CDR1 MNHEY and CDR2 SVGAGI. The CDR3 is made up of 15 amino acids. The CDR3 spells CASSSKVGLHTEAFF.

J is TRBJ1-5 and V is TRBV7-2. This CDR3 contains 14 residues. Germline loops: CDR1 SGHTA, CDR2 FQGNSA. CDR3 residues: CASSLDGEYQPQHF.

The rearrangement links TRBV7-2 to TRBJ2-2; TCRdb picks TRBD2, but there is no DNA to check that call. Germline V gene sequence: CDR1 SGHTA, CDR2 FQGNSA. This CDR3 has 13 amino acids. The CDR3 loop reads CASSSLVPGELFF.

The V gene is TRBV20-1, the J gene TRBJ1-6; absent DNA, TCRdb's TRBD1 call cannot be checked. The CDR3 has 14 amino acids. From germline, CDR1 is DFQATT and CDR2 SNEGSKA (reference sequence). The CDR3 loop reads CSASWTALNSPLHF.

The chain uses TRBV11-1 and TRBJ2-5. Germline CDR1 SGHAT, CDR2 FQDESV (reference sequence). The CDR3 totals 14 residues. This chain's CDR3 is CASSFGGVQETQYF.

The J gene is TRBJ2-3, the V gene TRBV12-3 or TRBV12-4; TCRdb proposes TRBD2, but this gene call is untestable without DNA. This CDR3 contains 19 residues. CDR3 in amino acids: CASTKFGLAGGNPTDTQYF.

The chain carries TRBV30 and TRBJ2-7; TCRdb outputs TRBD1, but without DNA this stays unchecked. Germline CDR1 GTSNPN, CDR2 SVGIG (reference sequence). The CDR3 covers 11 residues. Here the CDR3 reads CAWSGTGEQYF.

V and J are TRBV28 and TRBJ1-1. Germline V CDR1 and CDR2: MDHEN, SYDVKM. The CDR3 runs 12 residues. CDR3 protein: CASNGRHTEAFF.

The V call is TRBV7-2, the J call TRBJ2-3; TCRdb returns TRBD2, unconfirmable since there is no DNA. The length of the CDR3 is 15 residues. Germline V gives CDR1 SGHTA, CDR2 FQGNSA. The CDR3 is CASSPGLAGGPTQYF.

The gene calls are TRBV7-9 and TRBJ2-1. Looked up from germline, CDR1 is SEHNR and CDR2 is FQNEAQ (reference sequence). The CDR3 is 16 amino acids. The CDR3 protein is CASSLVTRAGYNEQFF. Full variable domain (rest looked up from reference TRBV7-9 and TRBJ2-1): DTGVSQNPRHKITKRGQNVTFRCDPISEHNRLYWYRQTLGQGPEFLTYFQNEAQLEKSRLLSDRFSAERPKGSFSTLEIQRTEQGDSAMYLCASSLVTRAGYNEQFFGPGTRLTVL.

The chain combines TRBV5-5 with TRBJ2-7. The CDR3 sequence is 14 residues long. Per the germline V gene, CDR1 is SGHKS and CDR2 is YYEKEE (reference sequence). This CDR3 reads CASSLASFPYEQYF. The entire variable domain, with the rest obtained from reference TRBV5-5 and TRBJ2-7, is as follows: DAGVTQSPTHLIKTRGQQVTLRCSPISGHKSVSWYQQVLGQGPQFIFQYYEKEERGRGNFPDRFSARQFPNYSSELNVNALLLGDSALYLCASSLASFPYEQYFGPGTRLTVT.